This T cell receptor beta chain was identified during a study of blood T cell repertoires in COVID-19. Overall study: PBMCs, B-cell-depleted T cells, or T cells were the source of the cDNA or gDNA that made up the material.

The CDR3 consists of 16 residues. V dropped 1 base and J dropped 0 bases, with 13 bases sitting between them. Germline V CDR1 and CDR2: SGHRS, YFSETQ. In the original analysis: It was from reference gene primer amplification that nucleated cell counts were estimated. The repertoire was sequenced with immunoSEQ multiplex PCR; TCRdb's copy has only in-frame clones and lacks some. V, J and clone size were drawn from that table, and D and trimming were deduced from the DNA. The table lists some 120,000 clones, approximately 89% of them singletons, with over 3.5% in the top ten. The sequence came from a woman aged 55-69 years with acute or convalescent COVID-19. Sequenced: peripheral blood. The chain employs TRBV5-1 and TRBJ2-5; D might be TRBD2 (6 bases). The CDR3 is CASSLLASEYQETQYF. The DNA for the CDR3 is TGCGCCAGCAGCTTGTTGGCTAGCGAGTACCAAGAGACCCAGTACTTC.